This T cell receptor beta chain was recorded in a study of blood T cell repertoires in COVID-19. Study-wide background: Some COVID-19 samples were acute and others convalescent; all came from the United States, Italy and Spain.

This clone was picked up a small number of times. Those enrolled, adults aged roughly 18 to 100 years, came from about 24 US areas. Cohort allocation depended upon clinical history that participants reported. The ends lost 3 bases at V and 0 bases at J; junction bases unmatched: 5. The germline V gene encodes CDR1 DFQATT and CDR2 SNEGSKA (reference sequence). The CDR3 is 15 amino acids. Clones were read by immunoSEQ multiplex PCR, and TCRdb kept only the in-frame ones, dropping some. The sample lists fewer than 200,000 clones, about 88% occurring once. The sample comprised PBMCs or T cells enriched from blood (not recorded which). This sequence originates from a young woman who had recovered from COVID-19. The chain recombines TRBV20-1 with TRBJ1-3; 7 positions agree with TRBD1. The CDR3 DNA sequence: TGCAGTGCTAGTTCCGGGACAGACTCTGGAAACACCATATATTTT. Protein: CSASSGTDSGNTIYF.